Included here is one TCR beta chain sequence, with context. The data were taken from a study of blood T cell repertoires in COVID-19. In the original processing: Amplification with reference gene primers provided the estimates of nucleated cell counts. The data were produced by immunoSEQ multiplex PCR, yet TCRdb's version contains in-frame clones alone and is incomplete. The D gene and trimming were derived from the DNA, and the V and J assignments and clone size from that table. The sample carries 6,000 to 9,500 clones, roughly 80% recorded once. CDR1 is SGHNT and CDR2 is YYREEE in the germline V gene (reference sequence). The CDR3 is made up of 16 amino acids. V dropped 4 bases and J dropped 2; count of bases not matched to a gene: 11.

The genes are TRBV5-4 and TRBJ2-5, with 7 bases matching TRBD1. The sample consisted of peripheral blood. The receptor comes from a human donor in a cohort sampled during active COVID-19. The CDR3 loop is CASSTMGQSLQETQYF. The CDR3 DNA reads TGTGCCAGCAGCACCATGGGACAGTCCCTGCAAGAGACCCAGTACTTC.